The clone carrying this T cell receptor (beta chain) was picked up many times. The antigen is not known. 5'RACE template switching produced TCR cDNA carrying a universal primer site and UMIs. One entry per CDR3 protein, called by TCRdb with MiXCR from the 5' RACE reads. The repertoire holds hundreds of thousands of distinct CDR3 sequences, with roughly 8.7% as singletons. This sample stems from a study of T cells after yellow fever vaccination. Looking at the study overall: Preparation of the low-cell-number fractions used SMART-Seq v4 Ultra Low Input.

The CDR3 has 13 amino acids. The trim removed 4 bases at V and 8 bases at J, leaving 7 bases unmatched. Germline lookup yields CDR1 SGHRS and CDR2 YFSETQ. Study-wide results and limits: The booster response re-showed most primary clones: around 96% CD4, about 89% CD8.

The sample here was PBMCs, taken on the day of the first yellow fever vaccination. This receptor was obtained from a man aged 18 to 29 who received the YFV17D yellow fever vaccine. The chain joins TRBV5-1 to TRBJ1-2, with 8 bases fitting TRBD1. The CDR3 DNA reads TGCGCCAGCAGCGGACAGGGAGCCAGCGGCTACACCTTC. Amino acid sequence: CASSGQGASGYTF.